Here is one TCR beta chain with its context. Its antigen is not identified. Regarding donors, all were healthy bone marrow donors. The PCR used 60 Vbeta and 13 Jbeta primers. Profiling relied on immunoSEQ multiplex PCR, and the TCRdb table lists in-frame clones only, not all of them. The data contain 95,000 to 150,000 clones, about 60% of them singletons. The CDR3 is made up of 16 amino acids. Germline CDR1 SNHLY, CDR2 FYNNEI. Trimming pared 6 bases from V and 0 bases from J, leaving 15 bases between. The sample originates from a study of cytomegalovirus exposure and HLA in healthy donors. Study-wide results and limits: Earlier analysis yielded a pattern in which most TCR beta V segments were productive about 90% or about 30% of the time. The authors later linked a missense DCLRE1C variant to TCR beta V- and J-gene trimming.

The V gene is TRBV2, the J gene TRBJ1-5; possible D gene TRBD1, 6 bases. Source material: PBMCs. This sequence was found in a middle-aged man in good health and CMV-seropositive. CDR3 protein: CASSFRQVNSNQPQHF. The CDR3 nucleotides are TGTGCCAGCAGCTTCCGACAGGTTAATAGCAATCAGCCCCAGCATTTT.